The present entry profiles one TCR beta chain with its context. The target antigen is unknown. This entry comes from a study of T-cell reconstitution after alpha-beta-depleted transplantation in children. General study findings and limits: Where alpha-beta T cells came from about two months after transplant was reportedly several hundred expanded graft clones. After transplant, high TCRbeta diversity at day 60 in some patients arose from surviving recipient T cells and thymic progenitors.

Germline V gene lookup returns CDR1 SQVTM and CDR2 ANQGSEA. V shed 8 bases and J shed 4 bases, with 18 bases lying between them. The CDR3 sequence is 14 residues long. Using unique molecular identifiers, the investigators prepared the TCRbeta library. TCRdb reanalysed the PCR reads using MiXCR and keeps one entry per CDR3 protein. This sample carries 500,000 to 650,000 distinct CDR3 sequences, over 10% of them seen once, and the ten largest clones take around 2.2%. The sequence came from a male patient aged 10 to 17 who had a stem cell transplant for acute myeloid leukemia, so the T cells may come from the graft donor. The rearrangement joins TRBV29-1 to TRBJ2-1, with D tentatively TRBD1 or TRBD2 (5 bases each). The specimen comprised PBMCs, mostly from graft donor cells, sampled 360 days after TCRalphabeta/CD19-depleted stem cell transplant. The DNA of the CDR3 is TGCAGCCATCCGAACCGGGACGGGTACAATGAGCAGTTCTTC. As protein: CSHPNRDGYNEQFF.